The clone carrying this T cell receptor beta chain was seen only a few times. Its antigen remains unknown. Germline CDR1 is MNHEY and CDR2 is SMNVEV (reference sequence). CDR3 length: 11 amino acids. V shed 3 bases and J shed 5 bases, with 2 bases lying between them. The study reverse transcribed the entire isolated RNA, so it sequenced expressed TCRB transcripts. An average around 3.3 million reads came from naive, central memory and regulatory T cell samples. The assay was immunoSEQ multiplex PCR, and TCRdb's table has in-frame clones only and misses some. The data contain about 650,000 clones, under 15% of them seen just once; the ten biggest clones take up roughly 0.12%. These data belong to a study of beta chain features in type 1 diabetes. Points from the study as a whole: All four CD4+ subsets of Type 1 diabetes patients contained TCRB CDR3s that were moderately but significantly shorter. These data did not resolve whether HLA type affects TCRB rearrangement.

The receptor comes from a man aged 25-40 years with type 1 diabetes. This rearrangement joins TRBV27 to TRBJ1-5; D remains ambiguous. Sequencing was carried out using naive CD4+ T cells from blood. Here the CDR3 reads CASSFHQPQHF. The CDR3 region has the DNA TGTGCCAGCAGTTTCCATCAGCCCCAGCATTTT.